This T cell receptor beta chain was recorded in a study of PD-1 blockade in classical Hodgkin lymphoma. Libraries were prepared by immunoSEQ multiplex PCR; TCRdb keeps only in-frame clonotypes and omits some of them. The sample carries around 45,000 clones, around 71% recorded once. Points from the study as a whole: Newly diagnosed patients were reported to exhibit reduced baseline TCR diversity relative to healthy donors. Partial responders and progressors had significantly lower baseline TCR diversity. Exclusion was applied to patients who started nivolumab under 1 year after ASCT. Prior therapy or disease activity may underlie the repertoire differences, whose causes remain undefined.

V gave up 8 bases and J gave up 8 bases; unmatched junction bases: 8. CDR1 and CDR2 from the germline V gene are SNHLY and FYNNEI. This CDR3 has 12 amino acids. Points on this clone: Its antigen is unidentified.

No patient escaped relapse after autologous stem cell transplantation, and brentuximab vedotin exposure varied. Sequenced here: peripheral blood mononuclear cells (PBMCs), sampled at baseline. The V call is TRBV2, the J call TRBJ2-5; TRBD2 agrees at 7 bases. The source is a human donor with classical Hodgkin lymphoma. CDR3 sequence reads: CASGGVLGTQYF. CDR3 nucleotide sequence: TGTGCCAGCGGGGGGGTCCTAGGAACCCAGTACTTC.